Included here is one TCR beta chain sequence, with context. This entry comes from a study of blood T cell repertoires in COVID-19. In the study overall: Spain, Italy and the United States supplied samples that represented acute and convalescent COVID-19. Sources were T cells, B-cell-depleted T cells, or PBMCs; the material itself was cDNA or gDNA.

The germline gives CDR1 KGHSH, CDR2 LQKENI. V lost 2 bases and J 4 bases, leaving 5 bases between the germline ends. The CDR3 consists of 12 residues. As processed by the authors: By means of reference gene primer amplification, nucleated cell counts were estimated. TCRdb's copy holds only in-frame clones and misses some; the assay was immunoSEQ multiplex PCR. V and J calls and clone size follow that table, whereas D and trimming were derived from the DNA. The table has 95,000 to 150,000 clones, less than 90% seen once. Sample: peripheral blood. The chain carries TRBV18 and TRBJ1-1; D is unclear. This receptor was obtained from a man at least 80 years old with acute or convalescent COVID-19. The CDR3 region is CASSPGSTEAFF. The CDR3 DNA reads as TGTGCCAGCTCACCAGGGAGCACTGAAGCTTTCTTT. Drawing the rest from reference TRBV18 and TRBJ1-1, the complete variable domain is NAGVMQNPRHLVRRRGQEARLRCSPMKGHSHVYWYRQLPEEGLKFMVYLQKENIIDESGMPKERFSAEFPKEGPSILRIQQVVRGDSAAYFCASSPGSTEAFFGQGTRLTVV.